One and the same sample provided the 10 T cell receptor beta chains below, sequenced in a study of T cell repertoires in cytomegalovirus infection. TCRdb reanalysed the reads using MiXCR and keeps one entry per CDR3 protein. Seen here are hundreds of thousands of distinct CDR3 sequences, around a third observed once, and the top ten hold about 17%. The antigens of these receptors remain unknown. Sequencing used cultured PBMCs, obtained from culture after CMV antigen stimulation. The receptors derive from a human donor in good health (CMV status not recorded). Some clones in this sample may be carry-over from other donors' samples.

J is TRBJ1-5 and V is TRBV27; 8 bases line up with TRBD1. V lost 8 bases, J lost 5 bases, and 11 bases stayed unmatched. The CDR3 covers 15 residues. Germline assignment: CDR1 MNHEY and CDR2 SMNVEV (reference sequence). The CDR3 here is CASHMGQDHDQPQHF. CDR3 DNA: TGTGCCAGCCATATGGGACAGGACCATGATCAGCCCCAGCATTTT.

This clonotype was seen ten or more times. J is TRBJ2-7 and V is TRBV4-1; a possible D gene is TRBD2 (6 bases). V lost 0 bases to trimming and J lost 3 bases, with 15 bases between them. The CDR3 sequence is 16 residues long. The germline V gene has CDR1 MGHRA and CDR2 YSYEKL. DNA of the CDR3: TGCGCCAGCAGCCAAGATCTTGTCGGGAGTATCTACGAGCAGTACTTC. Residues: CASSQDLVGSIYEQYF.

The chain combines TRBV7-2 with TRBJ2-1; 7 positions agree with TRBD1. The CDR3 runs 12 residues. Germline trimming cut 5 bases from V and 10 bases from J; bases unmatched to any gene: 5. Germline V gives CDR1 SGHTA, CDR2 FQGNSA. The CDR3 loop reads CASSPWTGEQFF. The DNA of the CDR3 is TGTGCCAGCAGCCCTTGGACAGGAGAGCAGTTCTTC.

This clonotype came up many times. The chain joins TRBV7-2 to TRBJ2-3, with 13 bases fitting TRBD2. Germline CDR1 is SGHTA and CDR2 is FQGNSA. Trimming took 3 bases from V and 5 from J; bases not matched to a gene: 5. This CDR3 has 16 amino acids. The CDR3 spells CASSFYTSGGGDTQYF. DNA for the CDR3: TGTGCCAGCAGCTTTTACACTAGCGGGGGGGGAGATACGCAGTATTTT.

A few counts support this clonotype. In nucleotides, the CDR3 is TGTGCCAGCAGCTTGGGGACGGTGATCACAGATACGCAGTATTTT. This gives the protein CASSLGTVITDTQYF. This chain connects TRBV7-6 to TRBJ2-3; D is perhaps TRBD1 or TRBD2 (5 bases each). This CDR3 comprises 15 residues. Germline values: CDR1 SGHVS, CDR2 FNYEAQ. The V and J ends lost 3 bases and 2 bases respectively, with 12 bases between them.

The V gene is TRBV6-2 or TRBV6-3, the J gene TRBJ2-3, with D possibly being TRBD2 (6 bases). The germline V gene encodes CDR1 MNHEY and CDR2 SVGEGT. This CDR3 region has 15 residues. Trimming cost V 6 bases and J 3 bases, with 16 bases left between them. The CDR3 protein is CASRSIADLTDTQYF. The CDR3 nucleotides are TGTGCCAGCAGATCAATAGCGGATCTTACAGATACGCAGTATTTT.

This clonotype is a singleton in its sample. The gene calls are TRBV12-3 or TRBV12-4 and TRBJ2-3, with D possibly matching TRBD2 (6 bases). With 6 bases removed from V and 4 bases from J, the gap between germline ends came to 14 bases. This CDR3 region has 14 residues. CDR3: CASRKTSLADTQYF. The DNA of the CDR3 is TGTGCCAGCAGAAAGACTAGTTTGGCAGATACGCAGTATTTT.

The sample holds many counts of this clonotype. The CDR3 region is CASSLGVHSGANVLTF. CDR3 bases: TGTGCCAGCAGCTTGGGGGTCCACTCTGGGGCCAACGTCCTGACTTTC. The chain employs TRBV7-8 and TRBJ2-6; D is possibly TRBD1 or TRBD2 (5 bases each). Germline-derived CDR1 and CDR2 are SGHVS and FQNEAQ. The CDR3 has 16 amino acids. Between the trimmed V and J ends, which lost 3 bases and 0 bases, there was a span of 9 bases.

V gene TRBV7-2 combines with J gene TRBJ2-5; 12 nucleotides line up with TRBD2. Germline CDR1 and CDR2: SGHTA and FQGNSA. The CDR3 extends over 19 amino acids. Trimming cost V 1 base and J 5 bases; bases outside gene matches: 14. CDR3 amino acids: CASSLGKPGLAGLGETQYF. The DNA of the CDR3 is TGTGCCAGCAGCTTAGGGAAACCGGGACTAGCGGGTTTAGGGGAGACCCAGTACTTC.

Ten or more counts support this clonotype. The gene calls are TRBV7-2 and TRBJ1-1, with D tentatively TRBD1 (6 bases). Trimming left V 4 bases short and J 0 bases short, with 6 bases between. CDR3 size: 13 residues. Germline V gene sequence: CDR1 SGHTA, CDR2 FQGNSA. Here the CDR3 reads CASSWTVNTEAFF. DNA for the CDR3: TGTGCCAGCAGCTGGACAGTGAACACTGAAGCTTTCTTT.